This entry lists 6 T cell receptor beta chains sequenced from one sample in a study of blood T cell repertoires in COVID-19. This table comes from immunoSEQ multiplex PCR, and its TCRdb copy is limited to in-frame clones, with some not included. The top ten clones hold roughly 5.3% of a sample with nearly 200,000 clones, approximately 84% of them seen once. Sequencing was carried out using peripheral blood. All receptors come from a woman aged 70-85 years with active or convalescent COVID-19.

This clone showed up many times. Other DNA sequences in this specimen translate into the identical CDR3. The chain joins TRBV6-6 to TRBJ2-1; possibly TRBD2 for D (5 bases). This CDR3 has 14 residues. CDR1 and CDR2 from the germline V gene are MNHNY and SVGAGI (reference sequence). V was shortened by 0 bases and J by 3 bases, with 6 bases between the two germline ends. The CDR3 here is CASSYSRVYNEQFF. In DNA form, the CDR3 reads TGTGCCAGCAGTTACTCGCGGGTCTACAATGAGCAGTTCTTC.

V gene TRBV5-1 combines with J gene TRBJ1-2, with TRBD1 as a possible D gene (6 bases). The length of the CDR3 is 17 residues. The germline CDR1 and CDR2 sequences are SGHRS and YFSETQ. Trimming took off 0 bases at V and 3 bases at J, with 18 bases between the two ends. The CDR3 bases are TGCGCCAGCAGCTTGGCACCTACAGGGTTCTGGGACTATGGCTACACCTTC. This codes for CASSLAPTGFWDYGYTF.

In this sample, this clone turned up once. The V call is TRBV28, the J call TRBJ2-7; 7 positions match TRBD1. J gave up 3 bases and V 6 bases, and 11 bases lay outside the gene matches. CDR1 and CDR2 (germline): MDHEN, SYDVKM. This CDR3 is 15 amino acids long. The CDR3 region has the DNA TGTGCCAGCAGCCCCCCGGGGACAGCCCTCTACGAGCAGTACTTC. It specifies CASSPPGTALYEQYF.

The chain uses TRBV11-3 and TRBJ1-3; D gene ambiguous. Trimming pared 1 base from V and 4 bases from J, leaving 5 bases between. This CDR3 is 13 amino acids long. Germline V CDR1 and CDR2: SGHNT, YENEEA. CDR3 bases: TGTGCCAGCAGCTTAGCCGGGGGAAACACCATATATTTT. Protein: CASSLAGGNTIYF.

This sequence joins TRBV5-4 and TRBJ2-1; 8 bases map to TRBD2. There are 15 residues in the CDR3. The ends lost 1 base at V and 10 bases at J; junction bases unmatched: 10. In germline, CDR1 is SGHNT, CDR2 YYREEE (reference sequence). CDR3 sequence: CASSLFSGDSNEQFF. CDR3 coding DNA: TGTGCCAGCAGCTTGTTTAGCGGGGATTCGAACGAGCAGTTCTTC.

The V and J genes are TRBV24-1 and TRBJ2-6; TRBD1 might be the D (6 bases). Trimming stripped 5 bases from V and 0 bases from J, with 22 bases between. Per the germline V gene, CDR1 is KGHDR and CDR2 is SFDVKD. There are 20 residues in the CDR3. CDR3 region: CATSARRNRDGLSGANVLTF. The DNA of the CDR3 is TGTGCCACCAGTGCCCGACGAAACAGGGACGGCCTCTCTGGGGCCAACGTCCTGACTTTC.